The 25 T cell receptor beta chains presented below share a single source sample, sequenced in a study of blood T cell repertoires in COVID-19 (dated by TCRdb to about 2020). The receptor library was made with the immunoSEQ multiplex PCR assay. TCRdb obtained this table from immuneACCESS and retained in-frame rearrangements with V and J assigned. These tables miss some clones; where compared with another copy, unresolved V genes account for less than half of the shortfall, and the remainder is unexplained. Recorded for this sample are tens of thousands of clones; 70% to 80% of them occurred a single time. Of the sample, 30% to 40% falls within the top ten clones. Sequencing was done on a sample of peripheral blood. The receptors shown here come from a human donor in a cohort sampled during active COVID-19.

The V call is TRBV6-2 or TRBV6-3, the J call TRBJ2-1, with 14 bases matching TRBD2. The CDR3 loop spans 16 amino acids. Germline CDR1 MNHEY, CDR2 SVGEGT. Losses at the gene ends were 6 bases for V and 7 bases for J; bases not matched to a gene: 8. The CDR3 DNA reads TGTGCCAGCAGCCGCACCGGGACTAGCGGGAGAAATGAGCAGTTCTTC. Its protein is CASSRTGTSGRNEQFF.

J is TRBJ1-5 and V is TRBV27; possibly TRBD1 for D (6 bases). The CDR3 length is 13 residues. The germline V and J ends were trimmed by 5 bases and 1 base, with 6 bases remaining between them. Germline CDR1 reads MNHEY; CDR2 reads SMNVEV (reference sequence). CDR3 protein: CASSGQSNQPQHF. The DNA for the CDR3 is TGTGCCAGCAGTGGACAGAGCAATCAGCCCCAGCATTTT.

This clone occurred once. The chain uses TRBV28 and TRBJ2-7, with 9 bases fitting TRBD2. CDR3 length: 15 amino acids. The trim removed 8 bases at V and 5 bases at J, leaving 13 bases unmatched. CDR1 is MDHEN and CDR2 is SYDVKM in the germline V gene. This CDR3 is CASAKGGRVNHEQYF. CDR3 sequence (DNA): TGTGCCAGCGCGAAGGGCGGGAGGGTTAACCACGAGCAGTACTTC. The variable domain in full, completed from reference TRBV28 and TRBJ2-7, reads DVKVTQSSRYLVKRTGEKVFLECVQDMDHENMFWYRQDPGLGLRLIYFSYDVKMKEKGDIPEGYSVSREKKERFSLILESASTNQTSMYLCASAKGGRVNHEQYFGPGTRLTVT.

This clone turned up a few times. V and J are TRBV5-5 and TRBJ1-5, with 8 bases that match TRBD1. J lost 2 bases, V lost 4 bases, and 14 bases had no gene match. This CDR3 spans 18 amino acids. Germline loops: CDR1 SGHKS, CDR2 YYEKEE (reference sequence). CDR3 protein: CASSSHRGDLRGNQPQHF. The DNA of the CDR3 is TGTGCCAGCAGCAGTCACAGGGGGGACCTAAGAGGCAATCAGCCCCAGCATTTT. The entire variable domain, with the rest obtained from reference TRBV5-5 and TRBJ1-5, is as follows: DAGVTQSPTHLIKTRGQQVTLRCSPISGHKSVSWYQQVLGQGPQFIFQYYEKEERGRGNFPDRFSARQFPNYSSELNVNALLLGDSALYLCASSSHRGDLRGNQPQHFGDGTRLSIL.

The chain carries TRBV11-2 and TRBJ2-5; D call uncertain. Germline V gives CDR1 SGHAT, CDR2 FQNNGV. V was trimmed by 5 bases and J by 3 bases, leaving 4 bases between them. The CDR3 length is 11 residues. The CDR3 DNA reads as TGTGCCAGCAGCATAAAAGAGACCCAGTACTTC. This gives the protein CASSIKETQYF.

This rearrangement joins TRBV19 to TRBJ2-7; 10 nucleotides match TRBD1. The trim removed 4 bases at V and 1 base at J, leaving 7 bases unmatched. Per germline, CDR1 LNHDA and CDR2 SQIVND (reference sequence). The CDR3 has 16 residues. The CDR3 nucleotides read TGTGCCAGTAGTAGCCCCGGACAGGGGGGATCCTACGAGCAGTACTTC. Translating it yields CASSSPGQGGSYEQYF.

The rearrangement uses TRBV7-7 and TRBJ2-5; 8 bases fit TRBD2. The CDR3 has 15 amino acids. The germline gives CDR1 SSHAT, CDR2 FNYEAQ (reference sequence). V shed 5 bases and J 5 bases; nucleotides not matched to a gene: 10. The chain's CDR3 is CASSVLPGLEETQYF. CDR3 nucleotide sequence: TGTGCCAGCAGCGTCCTCCCGGGACTAGAGGAGACCCAGTACTTC.

The rearrangement uses TRBV28 and TRBJ2-7; TRBD1 agrees at 8 bases. Germline loops: CDR1 MDHEN, CDR2 SYDVKM. There are 14 residues in the CDR3. V gave up 3 bases and J gave up 4 bases; unmatched junction bases: 5. For the CDR3, the DNA is TGTGCCAGCAGTTTGGGAAGGGACAGGTACGAGCAGTACTTC. Amino acid sequence: CASSLGRDRYEQYF.

This clone occurred once. The chain joins TRBV6-2 or TRBV6-3 to TRBJ2-6; D is possibly TRBD2 (5 bases). Trimming removed 2 bases from V and 3 bases from J, with 8 bases in between. Per germline, CDR1 MNHEY and CDR2 SVGEGT. The CDR3 is 15 residues long. CDR3 protein: CASSYVAGGANVLTF. Here the CDR3 DNA reads TGTGCCAGCAGTTACGTGGCGGGTGGGGCCAACGTCCTGACTTTC.

DNA of the CDR3: TGTGCCAGCAGTTACTCGAGCTACGAGCAGTACTTC. Encoded protein: CASSYSSYEQYF. The chain couples TRBV6-5 to TRBJ2-7; D call uncertain. CDR3 length equals 12 residues. V was cut by 0 bases and J by 3 bases, with 3 bases left in between. Germline V lookup: CDR1 MNHEY, CDR2 SVGAGI.

The J gene is TRBJ2-7, the V gene TRBV2, with 10 bases lining up with TRBD1. From germline, CDR1 is SNHLY and CDR2 FYNNEI. The CDR3 is 14 amino acids. J lost 2 bases, V lost 5 bases, and 3 bases had no gene match. The CDR3 reads CASSPTGGPYEQYF. CDR3 in DNA: TGTGCCAGCAGTCCGACAGGGGGCCCCTACGAGCAGTACTTC.

This clone was counted a single time. The rearrangement uses TRBV11-2 and TRBJ2-3, with 11 nucleotides matching TRBD2. Germline V gives CDR1 SGHAT, CDR2 FQNNGV. The CDR3 covers 17 residues. J gave up 3 bases and V 0 bases, and 5 bases lay outside the gene matches. CDR3 loop: CASSLDPSGRRTDTQYF. CDR3 bases: TGTGCCAGCAGCTTAGATCCTAGCGGGAGGCGGACAGATACGCAGTATTTT.

The rearrangement joins TRBV24-1 to TRBJ2-1, with a weak D call TRBD1 (6 bases). This CDR3 comprises 18 residues. V was cut by 4 bases and J by 1 base, with 19 bases left in between. Germline V gene data show CDR1 as KGHDR and CDR2 as SFDVKD. The chain's CDR3 is CATSDTLGAISSYNEQFF. CDR3 coding DNA: TGTGCCACCAGTGACACCTTGGGGGCAATATCTTCCTACAATGAGCAGTTCTTC.

Only one count was recorded for this clone. The CDR3 DNA reads TGCGCCAGCAGCAGTCTAGCGGGAGATCCGGGCTACAATGAGCAGTTCTTC. This gives the protein CASSSLAGDPGYNEQFF. The rearrangement links TRBV5-1 to TRBJ2-1; 10 positions match TRBD2. Germline-derived CDR1 and CDR2 are SGHRS and YFSETQ. This CDR3 is 17 amino acids long. The ends lost 4 bases at V and 3 bases at J; junction bases unmatched: 10.

The chain employs TRBV14 and TRBJ2-1; 9 bases are a match to TRBD1. Germline assignment: CDR1 SGHDN and CDR2 FVKESK. The V segment lost 4 bases and the J segment 2 bases; nucleotides outside the gene matches: 3. The length of the CDR3 is 15 residues. CDR3: CASSPGQGPYNEQFF. In DNA, the CDR3 is TGTGCCAGCAGCCCGGGACAGGGTCCCTACAATGAGCAGTTCTTC.

The chain combines TRBV6-5 with TRBJ2-3, with a tentative D call TRBD2 (5 bases). CDR3 length: 15 amino acids. The germline V gene encodes CDR1 MNHEY and CDR2 SVGAGI. V was trimmed by 4 bases and J by 1 base, leaving 12 bases between them. Here the CDR3 reads CASSSKAEGTDTQYF. The CDR3 DNA reads as TGTGCCAGCAGTTCCAAAGCGGAGGGCACAGATACGCAGTATTTT.

The chain uses TRBV5-1 and TRBJ2-2, with D possibly TRBD2 on 6 matching bases. The germline gives CDR1 SGHRS, CDR2 YFSETQ. The CDR3 sequence is 16 residues long. V lost 3 bases, J lost 2 bases, and 14 bases lay in between. Written as DNA, the CDR3 is TGCGCCAGCAGCTGGGGGACTTCCCCCAACACCGGGGAGCTGTTTTTT. Its translation is CASSWGTSPNTGELFF.

The chain carries TRBV24-1 and TRBJ2-2; 10 bases match TRBD1. Germline V gene sequence: CDR1 KGHDR, CDR2 SFDVKD. The CDR3 spans 18 residues. V dropped 4 bases and J dropped 0; count of bases not matched to a gene: 7. This CDR3 is CATSDNPGTGANTGELFF. In DNA, the CDR3 is TGTGCCACCAGTGACAATCCCGGGACAGGGGCGAACACCGGGGAGCTGTTTTTT.

V is TRBV4-2 and J is TRBJ1-5; D is perhaps TRBD1 (5 bases). Germline lookup yields CDR1 LGHNA and CDR2 YNFKEQ. With 2 bases removed from V and 2 bases from J, the gap between germline ends came to 7 bases. This CDR3 is 14 amino acids long. The CDR3 reads CASSQPQGNQPQHF. The DNA of the CDR3 is TGTGCCAGCAGCCAACCACAGGGCAATCAGCCCCAGCATTTT.

V and J are TRBV18 and TRBJ2-1; 11 bases map to TRBD2. Germline values: CDR1 KGHSH, CDR2 LQKENI. V trimming: 6 bases; J trimming: 0 bases; junction bases outside the gene matches: 10. The CDR3 contains 18 residues. For the CDR3, the DNA is TGTGCCAGCTCCCCCTCGGGACTAGCGGCCAGCTCCTACAATGAGCAGTTCTTC. It specifies CASSPSGLAASSYNEQFF.

The chain uses TRBV11-2 and TRBJ2-2, with TRBD2 identical over 11 bases. Germline-derived CDR1 and CDR2 are SGHAT and FQNNGV. V dropped 6 bases and J dropped 5; count of bases not matched to a gene: 5. The CDR3 length is 15 residues. DNA of the CDR3: TGTGCCAGCAGACCTAGCGGGAGGAGAACCGGGGAGCTGTTTTTT. Its protein is CASRPSGRRTGELFF.

The J gene is TRBJ1-3, the V gene TRBV19, with a tentative D call TRBD1 (5 bases). Looked up from germline, CDR1 is LNHDA and CDR2 is SQIVND (reference sequence). V shed 6 bases and J shed 0 bases, with 12 bases lying between them. The CDR3 has 15 amino acids. The CDR3 loop reads CASRDILSSGNTIYF. CDR3 coding DNA: TGTGCCAGTAGGGACATTTTGAGCTCTGGAAACACCATATATTTT.

This chain uses TRBV10-3 with TRBJ1-3, with D possibly TRBD1 on 5 matching bases. The V end lost 8 bases, the J end lost 3 bases, and 11 bases lay between the germline ends. CDR3 length: 13 amino acids. Germline-derived CDR1 and CDR2 are ENHRY and SYGVKD. As DNA, the CDR3 is TGTGCCATCGGAGGGGAGGGTGGAAACACCATATATTTT. The encoded protein is CAIGGEGGNTIYF.

The chain links TRBV5-1 to TRBJ1-4, with 7 bases aligning to TRBD1. The germline V gene encodes CDR1 SGHRS and CDR2 YFSETQ. This CDR3 has 14 amino acids. After removal of 4 bases from V and 3 bases from J, the junction contained 3 bases not matched to a gene. The CDR3 sequence is CASSPDRSNEKLFF. In DNA form, the CDR3 reads TGCGCCAGCAGCCCGGACAGGTCTAATGAAAAACTGTTTTTT.

V is TRBV9 and J is TRBJ2-2; D call uncertain. Germline V lookup: CDR1 SGDLS, CDR2 YYNGEE. Deletions cut 2 bases from V and 3 bases from J, with 8 bases between. CDR3 length equals 14 residues. Here the CDR3 reads CASSVRVYTGELFF. CDR3 in DNA: TGTGCCAGCAGCGTTCGGGTATACACCGGGGAGCTGTTTTTT.